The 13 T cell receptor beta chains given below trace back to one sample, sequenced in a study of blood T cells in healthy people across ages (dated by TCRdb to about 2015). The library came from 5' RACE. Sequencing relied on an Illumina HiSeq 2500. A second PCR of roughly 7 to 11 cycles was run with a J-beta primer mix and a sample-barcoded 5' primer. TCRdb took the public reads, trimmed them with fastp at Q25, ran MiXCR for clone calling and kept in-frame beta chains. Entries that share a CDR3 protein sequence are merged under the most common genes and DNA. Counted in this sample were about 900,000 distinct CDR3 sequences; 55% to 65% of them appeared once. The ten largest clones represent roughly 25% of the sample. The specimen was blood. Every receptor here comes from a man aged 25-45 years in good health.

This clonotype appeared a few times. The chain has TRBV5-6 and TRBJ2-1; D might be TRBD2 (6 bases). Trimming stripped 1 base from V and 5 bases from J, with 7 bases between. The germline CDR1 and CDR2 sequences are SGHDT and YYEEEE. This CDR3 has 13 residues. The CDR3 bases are TGTGCCAGCAGCTTGTTAGCGGACAATGAGCAGTTCTTC. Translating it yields CASSLLADNEQFF.

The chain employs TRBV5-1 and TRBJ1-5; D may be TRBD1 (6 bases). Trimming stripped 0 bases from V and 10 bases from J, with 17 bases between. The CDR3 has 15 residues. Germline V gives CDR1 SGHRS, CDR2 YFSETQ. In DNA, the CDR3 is TGCGCCAGCAGCTTGGAATCGGGGGGGGCGTACCCCCAGCATTTT. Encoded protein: CASSLESGGAYPQHF. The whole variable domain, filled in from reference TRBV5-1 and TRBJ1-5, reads KAGVTQTPRYLIKTRGQQVTLSCSPISGHRSVSWYQQTPGQGLQFLFEYFSETQRNKGNFPGRFSGRQFSNSRSEMNVSTLELGDSALYLCASSLESGGAYPQHFGDGTRLSIL.

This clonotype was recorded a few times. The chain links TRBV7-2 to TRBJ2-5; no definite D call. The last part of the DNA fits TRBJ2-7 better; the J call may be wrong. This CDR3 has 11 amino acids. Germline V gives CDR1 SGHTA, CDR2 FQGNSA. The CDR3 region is CASSNDYEQYF. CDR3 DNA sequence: TGTGCCAGCAGCAACGACTACGAGCAGTACTTC.

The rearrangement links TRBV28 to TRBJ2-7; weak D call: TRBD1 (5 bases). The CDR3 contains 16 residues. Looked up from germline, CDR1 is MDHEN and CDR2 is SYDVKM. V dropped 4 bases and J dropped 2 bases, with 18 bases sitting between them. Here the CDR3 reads CASSSIDSASPYEQYF. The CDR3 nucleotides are TGTGCCAGCAGTTCCATTGACAGCGCTTCACCCTACGAGCAGTACTTC.

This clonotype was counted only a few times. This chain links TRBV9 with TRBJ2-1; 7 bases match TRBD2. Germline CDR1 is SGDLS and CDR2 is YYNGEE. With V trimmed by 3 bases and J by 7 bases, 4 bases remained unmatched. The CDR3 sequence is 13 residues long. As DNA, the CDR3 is TGTGCCAGCAGCGGGGGGGGAGCGAATGAGCAGTTCTTC. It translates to CASSGGGANEQFF.

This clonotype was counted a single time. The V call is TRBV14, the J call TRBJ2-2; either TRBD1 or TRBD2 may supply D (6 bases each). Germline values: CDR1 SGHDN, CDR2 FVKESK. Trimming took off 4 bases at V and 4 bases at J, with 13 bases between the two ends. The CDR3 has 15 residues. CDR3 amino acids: CASSRPGAGTGELFF. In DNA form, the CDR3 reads TGTGCCAGCAGCCGCCCGGGGGCGGGCACCGGGGAGCTGTTTTTT.

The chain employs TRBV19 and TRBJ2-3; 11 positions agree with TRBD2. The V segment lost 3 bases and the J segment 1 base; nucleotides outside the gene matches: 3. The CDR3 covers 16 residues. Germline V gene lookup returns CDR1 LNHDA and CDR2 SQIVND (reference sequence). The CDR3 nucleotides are TGTGCCAGTAGTATCCTACTAGCGGGAGGCACAGATACGCAGTATTTT. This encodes CASSILLAGGTDTQYF.

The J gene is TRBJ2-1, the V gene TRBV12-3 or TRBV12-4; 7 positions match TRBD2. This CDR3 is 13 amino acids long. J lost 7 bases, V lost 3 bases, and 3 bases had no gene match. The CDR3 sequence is CASSLGGENEQFF. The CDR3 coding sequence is TGTGCCAGCAGTTTGGGGGGGGAGAATGAGCAGTTCTTC.

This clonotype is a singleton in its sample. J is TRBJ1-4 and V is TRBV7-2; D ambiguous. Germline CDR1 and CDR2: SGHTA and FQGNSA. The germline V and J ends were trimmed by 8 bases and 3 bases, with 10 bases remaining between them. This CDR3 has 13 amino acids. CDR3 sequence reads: CASGPGPNEKLFF. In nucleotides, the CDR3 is TGTGCCAGCGGCCCAGGCCCTAATGAAAAACTGTTTTTT.

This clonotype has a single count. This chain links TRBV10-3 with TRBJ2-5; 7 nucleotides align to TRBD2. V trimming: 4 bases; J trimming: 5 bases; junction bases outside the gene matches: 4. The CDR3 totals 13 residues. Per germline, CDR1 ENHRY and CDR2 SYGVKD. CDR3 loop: CAISGEGRETQYF. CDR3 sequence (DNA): TGTGCCATCAGTGGGGAGGGGCGGGAGACCCAGTACTTC.

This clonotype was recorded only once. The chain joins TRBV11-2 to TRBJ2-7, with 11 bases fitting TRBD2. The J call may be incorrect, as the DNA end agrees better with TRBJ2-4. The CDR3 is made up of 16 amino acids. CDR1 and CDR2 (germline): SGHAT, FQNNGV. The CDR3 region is CASSYSPGTSGNIQYF. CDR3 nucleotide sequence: TGTGCCAGCAGCTACTCACCCGGGACTAGCGGAAACATTCAGTACTTC.

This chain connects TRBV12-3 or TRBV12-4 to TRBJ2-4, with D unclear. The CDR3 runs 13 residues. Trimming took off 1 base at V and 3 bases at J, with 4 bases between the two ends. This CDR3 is CASSLDGKNIQYF. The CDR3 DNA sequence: TGTGCCAGCAGTTTAGATGGCAAAAACATTCAGTACTTC.

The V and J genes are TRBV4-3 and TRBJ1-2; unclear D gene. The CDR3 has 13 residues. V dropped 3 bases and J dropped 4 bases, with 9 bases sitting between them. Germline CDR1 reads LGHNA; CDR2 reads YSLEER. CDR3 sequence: CASSHRPRYGYTF. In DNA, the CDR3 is TGCGCCAGCAGCCACAGGCCCCGCTATGGCTACACCTTC.